This T cell receptor beta chain was captured in a study of blood T cells in healthy people across ages. Whole-study results and caveats: Bulk PBMC profiling left naive and antigen-experienced comparisons inconclusive. In these data, TCR beta diversity tracked strongly with naive T cell percentage.

A sample-barcoded 5' primer and a J-beta primer mix were used in a second PCR of roughly 7 to 11 cycles. Researchers report that a template-switch adaptor with 12 random nucleotides tagged each cDNA molecule. In TCRdb, the 5' RACE reads were re-called with MiXCR into one record per CDR3 protein. The table includes hundreds of thousands of distinct CDR3 sequences, about 25% detected once. This CDR3 has 15 residues. The ends were cut back, 0 bases at V and 4 bases at J, with 13 bases in the middle. Germline values: CDR1 SGHRS, CDR2 YFSETQ. This clonotype was detected a few times. What it binds is unknown. These data also formed part of another study, on T cells of mothers and their children. Turning to that study: Reads recorded for TCR beta CDR3 numbered over 8 million per mother and roughly 2.7 million per child.

The sample consisted of blood. The receptor's source is a boy younger than 10 in good health. The chain joins TRBV5-1 to TRBJ1-2, with D tentatively TRBD1 (6 bases). The CDR3 nucleotides are TGCGCCAGCAGCTTGGATCAGGGGTTCTCCTATGGCTACACCTTC. This translates into CASSLDQGFSYGYTF. Complete variable domain (other parts from reference TRBV5-1 and TRBJ1-2): KAGVTQTPRYLIKTRGQQVTLSCSPISGHRSVSWYQQTPGQGLQFLFEYFSETQRNKGNFPGRFSGRQFSNSRSEMNVSTLELGDSALYLCASSLDQGFSYGYTFGSGTRLTVV.